The T cell receptor beta chain described here comes from a study of blood T cell repertoires in COVID-19. The germline V and J ends were trimmed by 7 bases and 3 bases, with 16 bases remaining between them. The length of the CDR3 is 14 residues. CDR1 is MNHEY and CDR2 is SVGAGI in the germline V gene. This table comes from immunoSEQ multiplex PCR, and its TCRdb copy is limited to in-frame clones, with some not included. The sample records fewer than 250,000 clones, 65% to 85% being singletons. V usage is TRBV6-5 and J usage is TRBJ2-7; D possibly corresponds to TRBD2 (5 bases). The specimen sequenced was PBMCs or T cells enriched from blood (not recorded which). The sequence was collected from a woman aged 30 to 39 who had recovered from COVID-19. The CDR3 DNA is TGTGCCAGCACCCCGGACGGGAACGTCTACGAGCAGTACTTC. Translating gives CASTPDGNVYEQYF.